These T cell receptor beta chains were read from a single sample in a study of lymphopenia after photon versus proton radiotherapy. TCRdb's copy holds only in-frame clones and misses some; the assay was immunoSEQ multiplex PCR. The sample contains 150,000 or so clones, 75% to 90% of which appear only once. The source material was peripheral blood, sampled from a patient treated with photon-based radiotherapy. These receptors came from a man in his fifties with gastric cancer. Both conserved end residues are part of each CDR3. A D gene is named only where the DNA matches it firmly. Clone size is given for some rows only: seen once, a few or many times, or a class if the clone is expanded.

DNA,CDR3,size,V,D,J
TGTGCCAGTTCTCGACCGGCTAGCGGGAGGAACGAGCAGTACTTC,CASSRPASGRNEQYF,.,TRBV19,TRBD2,TRBJ2-7
TGTGCCAGCAGCTTAACCGGACAGGGAACTCAGCAGTTCTTC,CASSLTGQGTQQFF,.,TRBV7-3,TRBD1,TRBJ2-1
TGTGCCAGCAGGGGGGCTGGCGGAGTCTACAATGAGCAGTTCTTC,CASRGAGGVYNEQFF,once,TRBV28,.,TRBJ2-1
TGTGCCAGCAGGCCCGACAGGGCCAGCGAGCAGTACTTC,CASRPDRASEQYF,.,TRBV6-5,TRBD1,TRBJ2-7
TGTGCCAGCAGTGCGGGTGGGACAGGGCGGAACACTGAAGCTTTCTTT,CASSAGGTGRNTEAFF,.,TRBV25-1,TRBD1,TRBJ1-1
TGTGCCAGCAGTTACTACCGGACAGGGGGAGAGACCCAGTACTTC,CASSYYRTGGETQYF,.,TRBV6-5,TRBD1,TRBJ2-5
TGTGCCAGTACCAATGACCTCGGGACTAGCGGGGGGAGGATCAATGAGCAGTTCTTC,CASTNDLGTSGGRINEQFF,.,TRBV19,TRBD2,TRBJ2-1
TGTGCCATCAGTTCAGGGGAGGATCAGCCCCAGCATTTT,CAISSGEDQPQHF,.,TRBV10-3,.,TRBJ1-5
TGTGCCAGCAGCGTCCCGGGACAGAAGGCCCAGTACTTC,CASSVPGQKAQYF,.,TRBV11-2,TRBD1,TRBJ2-5
TGCGCCAGCAGCCAACCCAGGGGGCGAGGTAATGAAAAACTGTTTTTT,CASSQPRGRGNEKLFF,.,TRBV4-1,TRBD1,TRBJ1-4
TGTGCCAGCAGCGAGGGGACAGTAGGCGGGGAGACCCAGTACTTC,CASSEGTVGGETQYF,.,TRBV7-9,TRBD1,TRBJ2-5
TGTGCCAGCAGTTTACGGACAGTGGCCCTAGCCAAAAACATTCAGTACTTC,CASSLRTVALAKNIQYF,.,TRBV2,.,TRBJ2-4
TGTGCCAGCAGCCCCGGTGGTGTAGCGGGAGGTCGGTCGGGCTACGAGCAGTACTTC,CASSPGGVAGGRSGYEQYF,.,TRBV9,TRBD2,TRBJ2-7
TGTGCCAGTAGTCGGGGGAAGGGAGATACGCAGTATTTT,CASSRGKGDTQYF,once,TRBV19,.,TRBJ2-3
TGTGCCAGCAGCCCAGGGGTCGGTCAGCCCCAGCATTTT,CASSPGVGQPQHF,.,TRBV6-5,.,TRBJ1-5
TGTGCCAGCAGCCCTTCCAGAAACACCGGGGAGCTGTTTTTT,CASSPSRNTGELFF,.,TRBV7-2,.,TRBJ2-2
TGTGCCAGCAGCCCCCTGGATAGCTCCTACGAGCAGTACTTC,CASSPLDSSYEQYF,.,TRBV9,.,TRBJ2-7
TGTGCCAGTAGTATGGACAGGGGTGAGGACTATGGCTACACCTTC,CASSMDRGEDYGYTF,.,TRBV19,TRBD1,TRBJ1-2
TGCAGCGTCATCGGGCGACCTCGGGGGACTGAAGCTTTCTTT,CSVIGRPRGTEAFF,.,TRBV29-1,.,TRBJ1-1
TGTGCCAGTAGTTCCCTGGGGGGACCGAACACTGAAGCTTTCTTT,CASSSLGGPNTEAFF,.,TRBV19,.,TRBJ1-1
TGTGCCAGCTCACTGGGGCTAAAAGAGACCCAGTACTTC,CASSLGLKETQYF,.,TRBV18,.,TRBJ2-5
TGCGCCAGCAGCCTCGCACACCTTGTCACTGAAGCTTTCTTT,CASSLAHLVTEAFF,.,TRBV4-1,.,TRBJ1-1
TGTGCCAGCAGTACAGGGTCAGGATACGAGCAGTACTTC,CASSTGSGYEQYF,.,TRBV27,.,TRBJ2-7
TGTGCCAGCAACCCGACAGTGAGTGGAAACACCATATATTTT,CASNPTVSGNTIYF,.,TRBV19,.,TRBJ1-3
TGTGCCAGCAGTTACTCGAGGACAGGTAATCAGCCCCAGCATTTT,CASSYSRTGNQPQHF,.,TRBV6-5,TRBD1,TRBJ1-5
TGCGCCAGCAGCTTGGGCGGGAGCGCCCACGAGCAGTACTTC,CASSLGGSAHEQYF,.,TRBV5-1,TRBD2,TRBJ2-7
TGTGCCAGCAGCTCCAATGCTGGGGCCAACGTCCTGACTTTC,CASSSNAGANVLTF,once,TRBV7-2,.,TRBJ2-6
TGTGCCTGGAGTGTAGATCGGTCAGGTGAAGCTTTCTTT,CAWSVDRSGEAFF,.,TRBV30,.,TRBJ1-1
TGTGCCAGTAGTATGGGCGGATCCTATGGCTACACCTTC,CASSMGGSYGYTF,.,TRBV19,.,TRBJ1-2
TGTGCCAGTAGTTCACCTTGGGTAGCGGGGGACACCGGGGAGCTGTTTTTT,CASSSPWVAGDTGELFF,.,TRBV19,TRBD2,TRBJ2-2
TGTGCCAGCAGTTCCCATCTGAGATCCCAAGAGACCCAGTACTTC,CASSSHLRSQETQYF,.,TRBV27,.,TRBJ2-5
TGTGCCAGCAGCGTGGCCTCAACAGGGGTCCACGAGCAGTACTTC,CASSVASTGVHEQYF,.,TRBV9,TRBD1,TRBJ2-7
TGCAGCGTTGCTCGGAGACTGAGCACTGAAGCTTTCTTT,CSVARRLSTEAFF,.,TRBV29-1,.,TRBJ1-1
TGTGCCAGCAGCTTGCGCAGCGGGAGAGAGACCCAGTACTTC,CASSLRSGRETQYF,once,TRBV5-8,TRBD2,TRBJ2-5
TGTGCCTGGAGTAGGGGGGAGTCCTACGAGCAGTACTTC,CAWSRGESYEQYF,.,TRBV30,.,TRBJ2-7
TGCGCCAGCAGCTTGGTCCGGGGAGGGACAGATACGCAGTATTTT,CASSLVRGGTDTQYF,.,TRBV5-1,TRBD2,TRBJ2-3
TGTGCCAGCAGTCCGGGGTCGGATGAAAAACTGTTTTTT,CASSPGSDEKLFF,.,TRBV5-4,.,TRBJ1-4
TGTGCCTGGACGGAAAAAACCTATGGCTACACCTTC,CAWTEKTYGYTF,.,TRBV30,.,TRBJ1-2
TGCGCCAGCAGCTGGAACGAGTTTGGCGAGCAGTACTTC,CASSWNEFGEQYF,.,TRBV5-1,.,TRBJ2-7
TGCGCCAGCAGCTTGGGACCTTCAAACACTGAAGCTTTCTTT,CASSLGPSNTEAFF,.,TRBV5-1,.,TRBJ1-1
TGCGCCAGCAGCTTGGACAAATCGAACCAGTACTTC,CASSLDKSNQYF,.,TRBV5-1,.,TRBJ2-7
TGCGCCAGCAGCTTGGTAGGACAGGGGATCATGAACACTGAAGCTTTCTTT,CASSLVGQGIMNTEAFF,.,TRBV5-1,TRBD1,TRBJ1-1
TGTGCCACCAGCAGAGAAGCACCCCTAGCGGGAGTTTCGGGCGAGCAGTACTTC,CATSREAPLAGVSGEQYF,.,TRBV15,TRBD2,TRBJ2-7
TGCGCCAGCAGCGAAACTAGCGGGAGTTACATTCAGTACTTC,CASSETSGSYIQYF,.,TRBV5-1,TRBD2,TRBJ2-4
TGCAGCGTAGCGGGACAGGGTCACACCGGGGAGCTGTTTTTT,CSVAGQGHTGELFF,.,TRBV29-1,TRBD1,TRBJ2-2
TGTGCCGCCCGCGGCAGGACAAACACTGAAGCTTTCTTT,CAARGRTNTEAFF,.,TRBV7-2,.,TRBJ1-1
TGTGCCAGCAGCTTAGGTGCAGGGACAGGCTACGAGCAGTACTTC,CASSLGAGTGYEQYF,few,TRBV7-2,TRBD1,TRBJ2-7
TGTGCCAGTAGGATGAAACAGGGTTCCGGGGAGCTGTTTTTT,CASRMKQGSGELFF,.,TRBV19,.,TRBJ2-2
TGTGCCTCCGCGGGGTCTGGCGAGCAGTACTTC,CASAGSGEQYF,.,TRBV10-3,.,TRBJ2-7
TGCGCCAGCAGCTTGGTAGCGGGAGGCTACGAGCAGTACTTC,CASSLVAGGYEQYF,.,TRBV5-1,TRBD2,TRBJ2-7
TGTGCCAGCAGGGAATCGGGGGCGGGGACTGAAGCTTTCTTT,CASRESGAGTEAFF,.,TRBV6-6,.,TRBJ1-1
TGTGCCAGCTCTAGCGGGAGGGCCACAGATACGCAGTATTTT,CASSSGRATDTQYF,.,TRBV7-3,TRBD2,TRBJ2-3